Listed below are T cell receptor beta chains from one sample, sequenced in a study of T-cell reconstitution after alpha-beta-depleted transplantation in children. Each CDR3 protein gets one entry after TCRdb re-called the PCR reads with MiXCR. The table records approximately 230,000 distinct CDR3 sequences, roughly a quarter of them present only once. Here the sequenced sample was PBMCs, mostly from graft donor cells, taken 360 days after TCRalphabeta/CD19-depleted stem cell transplant. Source of these receptors: a female patient aged 2-10 years who had a stem cell transplant for congenital amegakaryocytic thrombocytopenia, so the T cells may come from the graft donor. Each CDR3 is given with its conserved first and last residue. D genes are given only for firm matches. Size values are once, few and many counts, or a class for expanded clones, and some rows have none.

clone_size j_call d_call v_call cdr3_aa cdr3_nt
. TRBJ2-5 TRBD1 TRBV6-1 CASSQGQGRGSQETQYF TGTGCCAGCAGCCAGGGACAGGGGCGGGGAAGCCAAGAGACCCAGTACTTC
. TRBJ1-5 . TRBV5-1 CASSATGLDNQPQHF TGCGCCAGCAGCGCAACAGGGCTGGACAATCAGCCCCAGCATTTT
. TRBJ2-1 . TRBV6-1 CASSTNLYNEQFF TGTGCCAGCAGTACGAACTTGTACAATGAGCAGTTCTTC
few TRBJ2-7 TRBD2 TRBV2 CASSDPAGKYEQYF TGTGCCAGCAGTGACCCAGCGGGGAAGTACGAGCAGTACTTC
. TRBJ1-6 . TRBV20-1 CSARDMGGTVSSYNSPLHF TGCAGTGCTAGAGATATGGGAGGGACGGTTAGCTCCTATAATTCACCCCTCCACTTT
many TRBJ1-1 . TRBV12-3/TRBV12-4 CASRGVTEAFF TGTGCCAGCAGGGGGGTCACTGAAGCTTTCTTT
. TRBJ1-2 . TRBV4-1 CASSQVGQNNYGYTF TGCGCCAGCAGCCAAGTTGGCCAGAATAACTATGGCTACACCTTC
few TRBJ2-3 . TRBV5-1 CASSLMPSTDTQYF TGCGCCAGCAGCTTGATGCCTAGCACAGATACGCAGTATTTT
. TRBJ1-6 . TRBV12-3/TRBV12-4 CASSLEAAFDSPLHF TGTGCCAGCAGTTTAGAGGCAGCTTTTGATTCACCCCTCCACTTT
. TRBJ2-1 . TRBV9 CASSGEGPAGQFF TGTGCCAGCAGCGGGGAAGGACCAGCGGGGCAGTTCTTC
few TRBJ2-1 . TRBV7-2 CASSLPPERDEQFF TGTGCCAGCAGCTTGCCGCCGGAACGAGATGAGCAGTTCTTC
many TRBJ2-7 TRBD1 TRBV5-1 CASSLAQGEYEQYF TGCGCCAGCAGCTTGGCACAGGGGGAGTACGAGCAGTACTTC
few TRBJ2-5 . TRBV7-9 CASYSSETQYF TGTGCCAGCTACTCTTCCGAGACCCAGTACTTC
few TRBJ2-1 TRBD2 TRBV5-1 CASSLAGLEYQFF TGCGCCAGCAGCTTGGCGGGACTAGAGTATCAGTTCTTC
. TRBJ1-3 . TRBV12-3/TRBV12-4 CASSFWERNTIYF TGTGCCAGCAGTTTTTGGGAAAGAAACACCATATATTTT
. TRBJ2-4 . TRBV12-3/TRBV12-4 CASSFRGSGRLAKNIQYF TGTGCCAGCAGTTTTCGGGGTTCTGGGAGACTAGCCAAAAACATTCAGTACTTC
. TRBJ2-1 . TRBV18 CASSPYDEQFF TGTGCCAGCTCACCCTACGATGAGCAGTTCTTC
few TRBJ2-3 . TRBV20-1 CSATKPIRGTDTQYF TGCAGTGCCACTAAGCCGATCAGGGGCACAGATACGCAGTATTTT
. TRBJ2-5 TRBD2 TRBV28 CASSPAFAGGRGETQYF TGTGCCAGCAGTCCCGCCTTTGCGGGGGGCCGGGGAGAGACCCAGTACTTC
few TRBJ2-5 . TRBV10-2 CASSESGGFWETQYF TGCGCCAGCAGTGAGTCTGGGGGATTCTGGGAGACCCAGTACTTC
few TRBJ1-1 . TRBV10-2 CASSGQALEAFF TGCGCCAGCAGTGGTCAGGCGCTAGAAGCTTTCTTT
few TRBJ2-3 . TRBV7-9 CASSVGFGDTQYF TGTGCCAGCAGCGTTGGATTCGGAGATACGCAGTATTTT
few TRBJ2-1 . TRBV5-8 CASNLVPGTYNEQFF TGTGCCAGCAACTTAGTGCCAGGGACCTACAATGAGCAGTTCTTC
. TRBJ2-1 . TRBV2 CASSERGVQYNEQFF TGTGCCAGCAGTGAGAGGGGGGTCCAATACAATGAGCAGTTCTTC
few TRBJ2-6 . TRBV2 CASTAEPSGANVLTF TGTGCCAGCACCGCGGAGCCCTCTGGGGCCAACGTCCTGACTTTC
. TRBJ1-5 . TRBV20-1 CSARDGGAGNQPQHF TGCAGTGCTAGAGATGGGGGGGCGGGTAATCAGCCCCAGCATTTT
few TRBJ1-6 TRBD1 TRBV3-1 CASRPTGNSPLHF TGTGCCAGCAGACCGACAGGGAATTCACCCCTCCACTTT
. TRBJ2-2 . TRBV12-5 CASGDQGSGELFF TGTGCTAGTGGTGACCAGGGTTCCGGGGAGCTGTTTTTT
. TRBJ2-3 . TRBV27 CASSLLATDTQYF TGTGCCAGCAGTTTATTGGCTACAGATACGCAGTATTTT
. TRBJ2-1 . TRBV2 CASIVTGVGEQFF TGTGCCAGCATTGTCACAGGAGTGGGTGAGCAGTTCTTC
. TRBJ2-7 . TRBV4-3 CASSQEAASSYEQYF TGCGCCAGCAGCCAAGAGGCGGCTAGCTCCTACGAGCAGTACTTC
once TRBJ2-7 . TRBV5-6 CASSSWGVLDEQYF TGTGCCAGCAGCTCCTGGGGGGTTTTGGACGAGCAGTACTTC
many TRBJ2-3 . TRBV25-1 CASSEYGESTDTQYF TGTGCCAGCAGTGAATATGGTGAGAGCACAGATACGCAGTATTTT
many TRBJ1-1 . TRBV12-3/TRBV12-4 CASSFDLLEAFF TGTGCCAGCAGTTTTGATTTATTGGAAGCTTTCTTT
few TRBJ2-5 . TRBV6-1 CASSGARKQETQYF TGTGCCAGCAGTGGAGCCAGGAAACAAGAGACCCAGTACTTC
. TRBJ1-5 . TRBV27 CASSSAGGVGNQPQHF TGTGCCAGCAGTTCAGCTGGGGGCGTCGGCAATCAGCCCCAGCATTTT
few TRBJ2-1 . TRBV28 CASSFRFLQGEIF TGTGCCAGCAGTTTTAGGTTCTTACAGGGTGAGATCTTC
few TRBJ1-2 TRBD1 TRBV24-1 CATSDSGQGADYGYTF TGTGCCACCAGTGATTCCGGACAGGGGGCAGACTATGGCTACACCTTC
. TRBJ2-7 . TRBV15 CATSRAYIQGRKAYEQYF TGTGCCACCAGCAGAGCATACATACAAGGGAGGAAGGCCTACGAGCAGTACTTC
. TRBJ1-4 . TRBV7-8 CASSRTFDEKLFF TGTGCCAGCAGTCGGACATTCGACGAAAAACTGTTTTTT
few TRBJ2-1 . TRBV20-1 CSALGADHYNEQFF TGCAGTGCTCTGGGAGCGGACCACTACAATGAGCAGTTCTTC
few TRBJ2-1 TRBD1 TRBV12-3/TRBV12-4 CASRRSGGFVNEQFF TGTGCCAGCAGGCGGTCAGGGGGCTTCGTCAATGAGCAGTTCTTC
few TRBJ1-6 . TRBV27 CASRPAAGINSPLHF TGTGCCAGCCGGCCGGCGGCAGGGATTAATTCACCCCTCCACTTT
. TRBJ1-1 . TRBV20-1 CSARQGNTEAFF TGCAGTGCTAGACAAGGGAACACTGAAGCTTTCTTT
few TRBJ2-1 . TRBV11-2 CASSLLVLSTLFSYNEQFF TGTGCCAGCAGCTTATTGGTGTTGTCTACCCTTTTCTCCTACAATGAGCAGTTCTTC
many TRBJ2-4 . TRBV29-1 CSVRDSKNIQYF TGCAGCGTTAGGGATTCCAAAAACATTCAGTACTTC
. TRBJ1-1 . TRBV5-1 CASSITWGNTEAFF TGCGCCAGCAGCATAACATGGGGGAACACTGAAGCTTTCTTT
. TRBJ2-1 . TRBV6-1 CASNRYKGPTYNEQFF TGTGCCAGCAATCGATATAAGGGGCCGACCTACAATGAGCAGTTCTTC
few TRBJ2-1 TRBD2 TRBV10-3 CAISGGTSVYNEQFF TGTGCCATCAGTGGCGGGACTAGCGTCTACAATGAGCAGTTCTTC
. TRBJ1-2 . TRBV7-9 CASSPGHYGYTF TGTGCCAGCAGCCCTGGACACTATGGCTACACCTTC